Listed here are 28 T cell receptor beta chains from one sample, sequenced in a study of Graves' ophthalmopathy and Graves' hyperthyroidism. As the template, RNA transcripts were used to amplify TCR beta CDR3 regions. Second-round multiplex PCR followed a first-round RT-PCR using HTBI primers. From the multiplex PCR reads, TCRdb called clonotypes with MiXCR, one entry per CDR3 protein. The table lists more than 550,000 distinct CDR3 sequences, about 41% of them singletons. Sequenced input: peripheral blood. Receptors originate from an adult man with Graves' ophthalmopathy.

On this clonotype itself: A read error may account for a junction end that differs from germline. The J gene is TRBJ1-6, the V gene TRBV7-8; TRBD1 might be the D (5 bases). This CDR3 spans 14 amino acids. Germline V CDR1 and CDR2: SGHVS, FQNEAQ. CDR3 region: CACSFAGHQSPLHF. The CDR3 DNA reads TGTGCCTGCAGCTTCGCGGGGCACCAATCACCCCTCCACTTT.

This clonotype was counted between two and nine times. V and J are TRBV10-3 and TRBJ1-5; TRBD1 might be the D (5 bases). This CDR3 has 15 residues. Between the trimmed V and J ends, which lost 2 bases and 11 bases, there was a span of 19 bases. Germline V gene sequence: CDR1 ENHRY, CDR2 SYGVKD. DNA of the CDR3: TGTGCCATCAGTGAGCAGACTAGCGGGGGGAAGACCCAGCATTTT. This codes for CAISEQTSGGKTQHF.

This clonotype has ten or more counts. As DNA, the CDR3 is TGCAGCATACCCTTAGGGGTAGACTCCTACGAGCAGTACTTC. Its translation: CSIPLGVDSYEQYF. The chain carries TRBV29-1 and TRBJ2-7; maybe TRBD1 (5 bases). V was clipped by 8 bases and J by 0 bases, with 17 bases between them. CDR1 and CDR2 (germline): SQVTM, ANQGSEA. The CDR3 has 14 amino acids.

Comments on this clonotype: This may be a read error, as it is one base from a much larger clone. The rearrangement joins TRBV12-3 or TRBV12-4 to TRBJ1-1; D ambiguous. V lost 10 bases, J lost 0 bases, and 12 bases lay in between. The CDR3 spans 13 residues. As DNA, the CDR3 is TGTGCCAACAACCCGGGAATGAACACTGAAGCTTTCTTT. It codes for CANNPGMNTEAFF.

The chain uses TRBV2 and TRBJ1-6, with TRBD1 identical over 10 bases. The CDR3 runs to 14 residues. The germline gives CDR1 SNHLY, CDR2 FYNNEI. The V gene end was trimmed by 11 bases and the J gene end by 10 bases; junction bases not matched to a gene: 11. The CDR3 sequence is CAWSEGQGSSPLHF. The CDR3 DNA reads as TGTGCCTGGAGTGAGGGACAGGGGAGCTCACCCCTCCACTTT.

This clonotype has a handful of counts. V gene TRBV9 combines with J gene TRBJ2-5; D possibly corresponds to TRBD2 (6 bases). The CDR3 length is 15 residues. Germline-derived CDR1 and CDR2 are SGDLS and YYNGEE. V was trimmed by 6 bases and J by 4 bases, leaving 19 bases between them. CDR3 sequence (DNA): TGTGCCAGCACTAACGGGGGAGGCGCTGGAGAGACCCAGTACTTC. It codes for CASTNGGGAGETQYF.

CDR3 nucleotide sequence: TGTGCCAGTAGTTCGGGACTAGCGGGAGGATACGCGAACACCGGGGAGCTGTTTTTT. The encoded protein is CASSSGLAGGYANTGELFF. This chain links TRBV19 with TRBJ2-2, with 15 bases fitting TRBD2. Trimming cost V 5 bases and J 0 bases; bases outside gene matches: 7. From germline, CDR1 is LNHDA and CDR2 SQIVND (reference sequence). The CDR3 totals 19 residues. Combining the CDR3 with reference TRBV19 and TRBJ2-2 gives the whole variable domain DGGITQSPKYLFRKEGQNVTLSCEQNLNHDAMYWYRQDPGQGLRLIYYSQIVNDFQKGDIAEGYSVSREKKESFPLTVTSAQKNPTAFYLCASSSGLAGGYANTGELFFGEGSRLTVL.

This clonotype was seen repeatedly, ten times or more. V and J are TRBV7-9 and TRBJ1-1; TRBD1 matches 9 bases. Losses at the gene ends were 4 bases for V and 4 bases for J; bases not matched to a gene: 13. This CDR3 has 17 residues. CDR1 is SEHNR, CDR2 FQNEAQ, per germline (reference sequence). The CDR3 reads CASSSLPGKTGGTEAFF. The CDR3 DNA sequence: TGTGCCAGCAGCTCGCTTCCTGGCAAGACAGGGGGCACTGAAGCTTTCTTT. The full variable domain, its missing parts supplied by reference TRBV7-9 and TRBJ1-1, is DTGVSQNPRHKITKRGQNVTFRCDPISEHNRLYWYRQTLGQGPEFLTYFQNEAQLEKSRLLSDRFSAERPKGSFSTLEIQRTEQGDSAMYLCASSSLPGKTGGTEAFFGQGTRLTVV.

Comment on this clonotype: A much larger clone lies one base from this, so it may be a read error. The chain joins TRBV9 to TRBJ1-1; D perhaps matches TRBD1 (5 bases). CDR1 is SGDLS, CDR2 YYNGEE, per germline. The CDR3 loop spans 13 amino acids. CDR3 coding DNA: TGTGACAGCAGCGTAGGGGCGGGCACTGAAGCTTTCTTT. Protein: CDSSVGAGTEAFF.

Only a few counts were recorded for this clonotype. V and J are TRBV11-2 and TRBJ2-7, with D perhaps assigned TRBD1 or TRBD2 (5 bases each). Germline CDR1 reads SGHAT; CDR2 reads FQNNGV. The CDR3 is 11 residues long. Trimming shortened V by 4 bases and J by 7 bases, and 8 bases separated the two germline ends. CDR3 coding DNA: TGTGCCAGCAGCTCGGGGCCAGAGCAGTACTTC. This codes for CASSSGPEQYF.

The rearrangement links TRBV5-1 to TRBJ1-2; tentative D call: TRBD1 (6 bases). The germline V gene encodes CDR1 SGHRS and CDR2 YFSETQ. The CDR3 has 13 amino acids. Trimming stripped 7 bases from V and 7 bases from J, with 17 bases between. CDR3 bases: TGCGCCAGCGGAGAGGGGGGCCTCGGTGGCTACACCTTC. Amino acids: CASGEGGLGGYTF. Full variable domain (remainder filled in from reference TRBV5-1 and TRBJ1-2): KAGVTQTPRYLIKTRGQQVTLSCSPISGHRSVSWYQQTPGQGLQFLFEYFSETQRNKGNFPGRFSGRQFSNSRSEMNVSTLELGDSALYLCASGEGGLGGYTFGSGTRLTVV.

This clonotype was observed many times. The rearrangement links TRBV7-2 to TRBJ2-7; D tentatively fits TRBD1 or TRBD2 (7 bases each). Germline V CDR1 and CDR2: SGHTA, FQGNSA. The CDR3 runs to 15 residues. V was cut by 3 bases and J by 4 bases, with 16 bases left in between. The CDR3 sequence: CASSFGSGGGYEQYF. DNA for the CDR3: TGTGCCAGCAGCTTTGGTTCAGGGGGGGGGTACGAGCAGTACTTC.

The chain recombines TRBV5-8 with TRBJ1-1; D uncertain. V was shortened by 4 bases and J by 1 base, with 11 bases between the two germline ends. This CDR3 is 14 amino acids long. CDR1 and CDR2 (germline): SGHTS, YDEGEE. CDR3: CASSQKQANTEAFF. CDR3 in DNA: TGTGCCAGCAGCCAGAAGCAAGCGAACACTGAAGCTTTCTTT. The full variable domain, rest sourced from reference TRBV5-8 and TRBJ1-1, is EAGVTQSPTHLIKTRGQQATLRCSPISGHTSVYWYQQALGLGLQFLLWYDEGEERNRGNFPPRFSGRQFPNYSSELNVNALELEDSALYLCASSQKQANTEAFFGQGTRLTVV.

Remarks on this clonotype: A much larger clone sits a single nucleotide away, making a read error possible. This likely comes from a read error, as the CDR3 has no conserved phenylalanine or tryptophan at its end. This sequence joins TRBV2 and TRBJ2-5, with 7 nucleotides matching TRBD2. The length of the CDR3 is 14 residues. Losses at the gene ends were 6 bases for V and 4 bases for J; bases not matched to a gene: 8. CDR1 is SNHLY and CDR2 is FYNNEI in the germline V gene. The CDR3, as DNA: TGTGCCAGCAGCGCTTGGGGGGGTAGAGAGACCCAGTACCTC. Translated: CASSAWGGRETQYL.

The table lists this clonotype with a few counts. This may be a read error, as it is one base from a much larger clone. The V gene is TRBV7-9, the J gene TRBJ2-7; 9 bases are a match to TRBD2. The CDR3 consists of 14 residues. The junction had 9 bases not matched to a gene; V was cut back by 8 bases and J by 4 bases. Germline lookup yields CDR1 SEHNR and CDR2 FQNEAQ (reference sequence). CDR3: CASSSAGGGYEQYF. CDR3 nucleotides: TGTGCCAGCTCCTCAGCGGGAGGCGGGTACGAGCAGTACTTC.

This clonotype has ten or more counts. V gene TRBV7-2 combines with J gene TRBJ1-4; D gene ambiguous. Deletions cut 3 bases from V and 0 bases from J, with 5 bases between. CDR3 length equals 14 residues. Germline V gene sequence: CDR1 SGHTA, CDR2 FQGNSA. The CDR3 DNA sequence: TGTGCCAGCAGCTTCGGGACAACTAATGAAAAACTGTTTTTT. Translated: CASSFGTTNEKLFF.

Many counts were recorded for this clonotype. The rearrangement links TRBV7-8 to TRBJ2-7; D unclear. Germline CDR1 reads SGHVS; CDR2 reads FQNEAQ. V was shortened by 4 bases and J by 6 bases, with 7 bases between the two germline ends. This CDR3 has 11 amino acids. The CDR3 sequence: CASSYHREQYF. In DNA, the CDR3 is TGTGCCAGCAGCTACCACCGCGAGCAGTACTTC.

With respect to this clonotype: The junction departs from germline at one end; a sequencing error may be responsible. This chain connects TRBV19 to TRBJ2-7; 11 positions match TRBD1. This CDR3 contains 15 residues. The germline V gene encodes CDR1 LNHDA and CDR2 SQIVND (reference sequence). In DNA, the CDR3 is TGTGCCGGTAGTATCCCCGGGACAGGGGGATACGAGCAGTACTTC. Protein: CAGSIPGTGGYEQYF.

In this sample, this clonotype turned up many times. The chain links TRBV11-2 to TRBJ1-1; D possibly corresponds to TRBD1 (5 bases). The CDR3 is 13 amino acids. V lost 4 bases to trimming and J lost 11 bases, with 17 bases between them. Germline lookup yields CDR1 SGHAT and CDR2 FQNNGV. The CDR3 bases are TGTGCCAGCAGCTCATCTCCGGAGGGGAGGGCTTTCTTT. The encoded protein is CASSSSPEGRAFF.

The table lists this clonotype with a few counts. The chain carries TRBV30 and TRBJ1-1; a possible D gene is TRBD1 (6 bases). Trimming took off 4 bases at V and 10 bases at J, with 13 bases between the two ends. CDR3 size: 11 residues. Germline lookup yields CDR1 GTSNPN and CDR2 SVGIG (reference sequence). Here the CDR3 reads CAWKTGAGAFF. For the CDR3, the DNA is TGTGCCTGGAAGACAGGAGCGGGAGCTTTCTTT.

This clonotype appeared many times. The V and J genes are TRBV10-3 and TRBJ2-7, with D perhaps TRBD1 (5 bases). Per germline, CDR1 ENHRY and CDR2 SYGVKD. CDR3 size: 13 residues. Trimming took off 10 bases at V and 4 bases at J, with 17 bases between the two ends. The DNA for the CDR3 is TGTGCCACAGACCATGGACACCCTTACGAGCAGTACTTC. It encodes CATDHGHPYEQYF.

The chain is built from TRBV29-1 and TRBJ2-7, with D perhaps TRBD2 (6 bases). This CDR3 region has 12 residues. Germline CDR1 and CDR2: SQVTM and ANQGSEA. The V end lost 8 bases, the J end lost 7 bases, and 18 bases lay between the germline ends. In DNA form, the CDR3 reads TGCAGCACCGGGTTGGAGGGAAGAGAGCAGTACTTC. The encoded protein is CSTGLEGREQYF.

In its sample, this clonotype was seen many times. The genes are TRBV29-1 and TRBJ2-6, with a weak D call TRBD2 (5 bases). Germline V gives CDR1 SQVTM, CDR2 ANQGSEA. Trimming removed 7 bases at V and 0 bases at J, with 10 bases between. The CDR3 totals 14 residues. This CDR3 reads CSAARDSGANVLTF. CDR3 DNA sequence: TGCAGCGCCGCCCGGGACTCTGGGGCCAACGTCCTGACTTTC.

This clonotype occurred a few times. The gene calls are TRBV5-6 and TRBJ1-5; TRBD1 matches 10 bases. The CDR3 has 15 amino acids. Germline CDR1 is SGHDT and CDR2 is YYEEEE. V shed 4 bases, J shed 4 bases, and the junction held 5 bases outside the gene matches. Here the CDR3 reads CASSSDRGLNQPQHF. For the CDR3, the DNA is TGTGCCAGCAGCAGCGACAGGGGGCTTAATCAGCCCCAGCATTTT.

A few counts support this clonotype. The chain links TRBV12-5 to TRBJ2-7; 9 nucleotides match TRBD1. This CDR3 comprises 15 residues. The trim removed 4 bases at V and 2 bases at J, leaving 6 bases unmatched. Per the germline V gene, CDR1 is LGHNT and CDR2 is FRNRAP. CDR3 sequence: CASGWRTGATYEQYF. The CDR3 DNA reads as TGTGCTAGTGGTTGGAGGACAGGGGCCACCTACGAGCAGTACTTC.

The CDR3 bases are TGCAGTGCTAGTGGTTTGGCAGGGGGCAACTCCTACGAGCAGTACTTC. Translated: CSASGLAGGNSYEQYF. The rearrangement joins TRBV20-1 to TRBJ2-7, with 8 bases identical to TRBD1. CDR1 is DFQATT, CDR2 SNEGSKA, per germline (reference sequence). The V gene end was trimmed by 3 bases and the J gene end by 0 bases; junction bases not matched to a gene: 10. The CDR3 is 16 amino acids.

This clonotype was detected a few times. The rearrangement uses TRBV5-1 and TRBJ2-7, with unresolved D. Looked up from germline, CDR1 is SGHRS and CDR2 is YFSETQ. The V end was cut by 6 bases, the J end by 4 bases, with 11 bases between. This CDR3 has 12 amino acids. The CDR3 DNA sequence: TGCGCCAGCACCAATCCCCCGTACGAGCAGTACTTC. Its translation is CASTNPPYEQYF. Full variable domain (outside the CDR3, taken from reference TRBV5-1 and TRBJ2-7): KAGVTQTPRYLIKTRGQQVTLSCSPISGHRSVSWYQQTPGQGLQFLFEYFSETQRNKGNFPGRFSGRQFSNSRSEMNVSTLELGDSALYLCASTNPPYEQYFGPGTRLTVT.

This clonotype was observed at least ten times. The CDR3, as DNA: TGTGCCAGCAGCGTAGACGGAGGGTCTAACTATGGCTACACCTTC. Its translation: CASSVDGGSNYGYTF. This rearrangement joins TRBV9 to TRBJ1-2; D gene ambiguous. Trimming stripped 0 bases from V and 0 bases from J, with 9 bases between. Per the germline V gene, CDR1 is SGDLS and CDR2 is YYNGEE. CDR3 length: 15 residues.